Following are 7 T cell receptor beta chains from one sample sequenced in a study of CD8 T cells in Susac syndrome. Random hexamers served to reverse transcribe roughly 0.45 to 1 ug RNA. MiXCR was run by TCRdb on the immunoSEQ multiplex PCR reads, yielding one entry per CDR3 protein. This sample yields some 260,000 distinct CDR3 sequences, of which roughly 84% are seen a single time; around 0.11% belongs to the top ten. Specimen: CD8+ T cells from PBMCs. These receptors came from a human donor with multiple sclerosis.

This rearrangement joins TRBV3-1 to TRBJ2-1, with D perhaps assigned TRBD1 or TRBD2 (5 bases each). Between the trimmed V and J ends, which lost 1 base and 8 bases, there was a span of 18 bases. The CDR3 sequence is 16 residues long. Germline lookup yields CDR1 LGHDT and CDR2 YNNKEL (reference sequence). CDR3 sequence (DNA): TGTGCCAGCAGCCAAGCGGGGTTAGAGGTAGGGGATGAGCAGTTCTTC. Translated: CASSQAGLEVGDEQFF.

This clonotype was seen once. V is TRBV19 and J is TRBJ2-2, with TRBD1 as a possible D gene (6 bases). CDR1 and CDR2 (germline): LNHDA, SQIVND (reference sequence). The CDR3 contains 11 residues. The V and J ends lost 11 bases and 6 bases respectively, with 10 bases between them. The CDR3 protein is CASRTAGELFF. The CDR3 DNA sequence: TGTGCCTCCAGGACAGCCGGGGAGCTGTTTTTT.

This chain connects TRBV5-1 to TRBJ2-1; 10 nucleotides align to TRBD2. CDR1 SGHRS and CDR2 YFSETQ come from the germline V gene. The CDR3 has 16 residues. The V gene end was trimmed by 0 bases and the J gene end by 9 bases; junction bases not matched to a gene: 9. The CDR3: CASSLEASGRASEQFF. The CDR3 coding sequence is TGCGCCAGCAGCTTGGAAGCCAGCGGGAGGGCTAGTGAGCAGTTCTTC.

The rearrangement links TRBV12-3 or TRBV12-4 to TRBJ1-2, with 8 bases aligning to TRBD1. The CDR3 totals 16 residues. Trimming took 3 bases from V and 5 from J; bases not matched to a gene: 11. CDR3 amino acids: CASSFGKTGVRYGYTF. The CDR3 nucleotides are TGTGCCAGCAGTTTCGGGAAGACAGGGGTTAGGTATGGCTACACCTTC.

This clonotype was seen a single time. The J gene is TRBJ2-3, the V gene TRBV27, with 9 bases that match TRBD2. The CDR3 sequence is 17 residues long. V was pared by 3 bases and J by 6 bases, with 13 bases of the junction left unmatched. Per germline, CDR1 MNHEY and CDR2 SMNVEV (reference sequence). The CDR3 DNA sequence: TGTGCCAGCAGTTTCCTTAGCGGGAGTGCAGCGTGGGATACGCAGTATTTT. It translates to CASSFLSGSAAWDTQYF.

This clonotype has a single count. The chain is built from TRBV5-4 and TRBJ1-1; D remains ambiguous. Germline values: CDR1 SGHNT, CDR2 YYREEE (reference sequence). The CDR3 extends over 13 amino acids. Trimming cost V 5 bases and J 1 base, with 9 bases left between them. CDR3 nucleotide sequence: TGTGCCAGCAGACCGGACGCGAACACTGAAGCTTTCTTT. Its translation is CASRPDANTEAFF. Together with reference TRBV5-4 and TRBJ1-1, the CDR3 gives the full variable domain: ETGVTQSPTHLIKTRGQQVTLRCSSQSGHNTVSWYQQALGQGPQFIFQYYREEENGRGNFPPRFSGLQFPNYSSELNVNALELDDSALYLCASRPDANTEAFFGQGTRLTVV.

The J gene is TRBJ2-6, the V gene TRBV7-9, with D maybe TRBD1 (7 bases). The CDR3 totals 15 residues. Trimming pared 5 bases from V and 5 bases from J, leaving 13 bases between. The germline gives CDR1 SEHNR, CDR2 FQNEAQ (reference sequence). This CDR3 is CASSGGTERANVLTF. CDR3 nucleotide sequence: TGTGCCAGCAGCGGAGGGACAGAAAGGGCCAACGTCCTGACTTTC.